This T cell receptor beta chain was documented in a study of cytomegalovirus exposure and HLA in healthy donors. Study information: Ancestry clustering placed about 80% of a few hundred genotyped donors in the Caucasian-associated cluster.

Germline V gives CDR1 SGHVS, CDR2 FNYEAQ. This CDR3 has 13 residues. V dropped 8 bases and J dropped 2; count of bases not matched to a gene: 3. Study outcomes and limitations: As a later analysis showed, a missense DCLRE1C variant was linked to trimming of TCR beta V- and J-genes.

To note about this clone: The antigen is unknown.

The PCR had 60 Vbeta and 13 Jbeta primers. Produced via immunoSEQ multiplex PCR; TCRdb's table is partial and in-frame only. Of roughly 100,000 clones listed, less than 80% are singletons. This clonotype was obtained from a man aged 60 to 75 in good health and CMV-seronegative. The chain employs TRBV7-6 and TRBJ1-3, with 7 bases lining up with TRBD1. Sequencing used PBMCs. The CDR3 loop reads CASQGVAGNTIYF. The CDR3, as DNA: TGTGCCAGCCAGGGGGTGGCTGGAAACACCATATATTTT.